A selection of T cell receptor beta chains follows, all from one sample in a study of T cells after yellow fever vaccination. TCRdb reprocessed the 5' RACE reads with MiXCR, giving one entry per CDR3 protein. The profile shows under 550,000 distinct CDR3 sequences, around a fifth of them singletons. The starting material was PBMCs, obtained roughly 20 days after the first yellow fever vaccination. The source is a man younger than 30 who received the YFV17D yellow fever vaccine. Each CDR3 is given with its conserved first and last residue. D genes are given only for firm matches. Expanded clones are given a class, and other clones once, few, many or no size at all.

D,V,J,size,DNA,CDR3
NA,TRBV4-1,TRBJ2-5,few,TGCGCCAGCAGCCAGGGACTGCGGCCAGAGACCCAGTACTTC,CASSQGLRPETQYF
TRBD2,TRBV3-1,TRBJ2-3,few,TGTGCCAGCAGCCAAGATCTAGCGGGGGGGCCAATCACAGATACGCAGTATTTT,CASSQDLAGGPITDTQYF
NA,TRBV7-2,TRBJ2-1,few,TGTGCCAGCAGCTTCAACGGGCTGGATGAGCAGTTCTTC,CASSFNGLDEQFF
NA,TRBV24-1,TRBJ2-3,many,TGTGCCACCGGGGGCCGGAGCAGTCCACTAACGCAGTATTTT,CATGGRSSPLTQYF
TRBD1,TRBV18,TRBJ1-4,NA,TGTGCCAGCTCACCCAGGAAGGGTCCTCGACAGGGGGCGCGAAAACTGTTTTTT,CASSPRKGPRQGARKLFF
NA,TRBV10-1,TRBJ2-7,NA,TGCGCCAGCAGTGAGTCTAGGGGCTACGAGCAGTACTTC,CASSESRGYEQYF
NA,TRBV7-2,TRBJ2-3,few,TGTGCCAGCATCCGTGGGGTCTCATCAGATACGCAGTATTTT,CASIRGVSSDTQYF
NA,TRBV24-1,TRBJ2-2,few,TGTGCCACCAGTGATACCCCTCGCGGATTCGCGAACACCGGGGAGCTGTTTTTT,CATSDTPRGFANTGELFF
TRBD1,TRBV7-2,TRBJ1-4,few,TGTGCCAGCAGCGCGCAGGGGGCTATAGGTGAAAAACTGTTTTTT,CASSAQGAIGEKLFF
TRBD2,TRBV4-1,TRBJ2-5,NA,TGCGCCAGCAGCCAAGATCCTAGCGGGCGAGAGACCCAGTACTTC,CASSQDPSGRETQYF
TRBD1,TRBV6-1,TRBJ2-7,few,TGTGCCAGCAGTCTCGGGGACAGGGGGCTCTACGAGCAGTACTTC,CASSLGDRGLYEQYF
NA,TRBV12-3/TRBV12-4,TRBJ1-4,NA,TGTGCCAGCAGTTTATCCCCTATTGTACGTGAAAAACTGTTTTTT,CASSLSPIVREKLFF
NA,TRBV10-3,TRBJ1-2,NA,TGTGCCATCAGTGAGAAGACTGAATCTCTAGTTTATGGCTACACCTTC,CAISEKTESLVYGYTF
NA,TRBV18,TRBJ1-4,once,TGTGCCAGCTCACCTTCGAAGGCAACTAATGAAAAACTGTTTTTT,CASSPSKATNEKLFF
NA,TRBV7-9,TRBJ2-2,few,TGTGCCAGCAACACCTGGAGGGGTGGCACCGGGGAGCTGTTTTTT,CASNTWRGGTGELFF
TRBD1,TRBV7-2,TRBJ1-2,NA,TGTGCCAGCAGCATCACCAGGGGGACGGCTAACTATGGCTACACCTTC,CASSITRGTANYGYTF
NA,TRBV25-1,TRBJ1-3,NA,TGTGCCAGCAGTGATTCGCCCCAGGGCGACGGAAACACCATATATTTT,CASSDSPQGDGNTIYF
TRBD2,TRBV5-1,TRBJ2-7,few,TGCGCCAGCAGCTTTGGGACTAAATACGAGCAGTACTTC,CASSFGTKYEQYF
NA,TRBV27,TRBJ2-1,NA,TGTGCCAGCATCTCCGGCGGAAACTACAATGAGCAGTTCTTC,CASISGGNYNEQFF
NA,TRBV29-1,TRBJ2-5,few,TGCAGCGTGAGACAGGCTCAAGAGACCCAGTACTTC,CSVRQAQETQYF
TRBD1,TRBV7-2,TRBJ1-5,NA,TGTGCCAGCAGCTCGACAGGGACAGAGGTTCAGCCCCAGCATTTT,CASSSTGTEVQPQHF
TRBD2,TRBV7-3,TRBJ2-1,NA,TGTGCCAGCAGCGCCGGGACTAGCCTCTACAATGAGCAGTTCTTC,CASSAGTSLYNEQFF
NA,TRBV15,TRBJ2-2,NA,TGTGCCACCAGCAGAGTGGATGTCGGGGGGCTCGTTGGGGCCGGGGAGCTGTTTTTT,CATSRVDVGGLVGAGELFF
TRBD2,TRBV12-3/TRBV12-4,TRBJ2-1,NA,TGTGCCAGCAAGTTTAGCGGGGATTACAATGAGCAGTTCTTC,CASKFSGDYNEQFF
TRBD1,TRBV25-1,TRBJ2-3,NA,TGTGCCAGCAGTGAATGGGGACAGGGGGAAGGAGATACGCAGTATTTT,CASSEWGQGEGDTQYF
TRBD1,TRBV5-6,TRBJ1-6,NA,TGTGCCAGCAGCTTGCAGGGACAGATTTATAATTCACCCCTCCACTTT,CASSLQGQIYNSPLHF
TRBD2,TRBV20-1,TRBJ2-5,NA,TGCAGTGCGAGTAGCGGGGGACAAGAGACCCAGTACTTC,CSASSGGQETQYF
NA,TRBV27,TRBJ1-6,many,TGTGCCAGCAGAACCGGGGGCCTCGGAGGTAATTCACCCCTCCACTTT,CASRTGGLGGNSPLHF
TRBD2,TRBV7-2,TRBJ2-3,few,TGTGCCAGCAGCTTCAGTAGCGGGGCTACAGATACGCAGTATTTT,CASSFSSGATDTQYF
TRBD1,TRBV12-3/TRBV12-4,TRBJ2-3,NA,TGTGCCAGCAGTTCCGGGACAGGGGGCGGCAGGGATACGCAGTATTTT,CASSSGTGGGRDTQYF
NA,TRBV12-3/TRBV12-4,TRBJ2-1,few,TGTGCCAGCAGCCTCCATCGGTCAGAGAGCTCCTACAATGAGCAGTTCTTC,CASSLHRSESSYNEQFF
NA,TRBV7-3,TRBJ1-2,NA,TGTGCCAGCAGCCCAGGGCCGGGGCCCCTGAGCTACACCTTC,CASSPGPGPLSYTF